Sequencing of this T cell receptor (beta chain) was carried out in a study of blood T cell repertoires in COVID-19. Study-wide background: There were acute and convalescent COVID-19 samples, and they came from the United States, Italy and Spain. T cells, B-cell-depleted T cells, or PBMCs supplied cDNA or gDNA.

CDR3 length equals 19 residues. The V and J ends lost 7 bases and 0 bases respectively, with 23 bases between them. CDR1 is SGHKS and CDR2 is YYEKEE in the germline V gene (reference sequence). Original processing notes: Nucleated cell counts were estimated from reference gene primer amplification. This table comes from immunoSEQ multiplex PCR, and its TCRdb copy is limited to in-frame clones, with some not included. The DNA was the basis for D and trimming; V, J and clone size are from that table. The data hold tens of thousands of clones, with around 82% observed a single time. The sequenced material came from peripheral blood. The clonotype originates from a man older than 75 with active or convalescent COVID-19. The V and J genes are TRBV5-5 and TRBJ1-6, with a possible D match to TRBD1 (6 bases). The CDR3 coding sequence is TGTGCCAGCCGACGACAGGTCCTTGGGGGCAGCTCCTATAATTCACCCCTCCACTTT. This sequence encodes CASRRQVLGGSSYNSPLHF.